The 28 T cell receptor beta chains in this list originate from one sample, sequenced in a study of human T cells and chemical hapten exposure. TCRdb used MiXCR to reprocess the RACE reads, holding one entry per CDR3 protein. The sample consists of 65,000 to 95,000 distinct CDR3 sequences, approximately 8.1% of them appearing once. Time point defined: healthy volunteer bleed at 6 weeks. Total RNA came from unfractionated whole blood. Sequenced material: whole blood. The receptors originated from a female donor in good health. Some clones in this sample may be carry-over from other donors' samples.

This clonotype was observed a few times. The gene calls are TRBV6-5 and TRBJ1-1, with TRBD1 as a possible D gene (6 bases). The CDR3 sequence is 15 residues long. Looked up from germline, CDR1 is MNHEY and CDR2 is SVGAGI. Trimming cost V 0 bases and J 6 bases, with 14 bases left between them. CDR3 sequence reads: CASSYSVQGSPEAFF. The CDR3 DNA sequence: TGTGCCAGCAGTTACTCGGTTCAGGGGTCCCCTGAAGCTTTCTTT.

The chain combines TRBV7-2 with TRBJ1-6; 10 bases agree with TRBD1. V lost 3 bases, J lost 8 bases, and 10 bases stayed unmatched. Germline CDR1 is SGHTA and CDR2 is FQGNSA. The CDR3 loop spans 17 amino acids. CDR3 DNA sequence: TGTGCCAGCAGCTTCCGACAGGGGGCCTCCATGGATTCACCCCTCCACTTT. Its protein is CASSFRQGASMDSPLHF.

This clonotype was seen ten or more times. The chain recombines TRBV7-8 with TRBJ1-1, with D possibly being TRBD1 (5 bases). Germline V gene data show CDR1 as SGHVS and CDR2 as FQNEAQ. V was pared by 2 bases and J by 4 bases, with 20 bases between. The CDR3 contains 17 residues. The CDR3 DNA reads TGTGCCAGCAGCTTACGTCCGCAGGGCGCGGTGAGCACTGAAGCTTTCTTT. This translates into CASSLRPQGAVSTEAFF.

The table lists this clonotype with many counts. This chain joins TRBV27 and TRBJ1-1, with unresolved D. V was clipped by 3 bases and J by 1 base, with 6 bases between them. The CDR3 is 13 amino acids. CDR1 and CDR2 from the germline V gene are MNHEY and SMNVEV (reference sequence). The CDR3 loop reads CASSFLRNTEAFF. CDR3 coding DNA: TGTGCCAGCAGTTTCTTGAGGAACACTGAAGCTTTCTTT.

This clonotype was recorded at least ten times. The CDR3 coding sequence is TGTGCCAGCAGTTTCGGGACACCCATGAACACTGAAGCTTTCTTT. This codes for CASSFGTPMNTEAFF. The chain links TRBV12-3 or TRBV12-4 to TRBJ1-1; D might be TRBD1 (6 bases). V was pared by 3 bases and J by 0 bases, with 11 bases between. The CDR3 is 15 amino acids.

This clonotype was seen repeatedly, ten times or more. The CDR3 nucleotides read TGTGCCAGCAAAGCCGGGACAGGGGTTCAAGCTTTCTTT. Translating gives CASKAGTGVQAFF. The gene calls are TRBV6-4 and TRBJ1-1; 10 bases fit TRBD1. The trim removed 7 bases at V and 9 bases at J, leaving 8 bases unmatched. The CDR3 totals 13 residues. Looked up from germline, CDR1 is MRHNA and CDR2 is SNTAGT.

This clonotype was picked up many times. The V gene is TRBV24-1, the J gene TRBJ2-2; D remains unclear. The germline gives CDR1 KGHDR, CDR2 SFDVKD. With 6 bases removed from V and 2 bases from J, the gap between germline ends came to 6 bases. This CDR3 region has 13 residues. DNA for the CDR3: TGTGCCACCAGTTTGAGTAACACCGGGGAGCTGTTTTTT. Residues: CATSLSNTGELFF.

This chain connects TRBV7-8 to TRBJ2-5; D is ambiguous. Trimming took 0 bases from V and 2 from J, leaving 13 bases between them. In germline, CDR1 is SGHVS, CDR2 FQNEAQ. This CDR3 region has 16 residues. CDR3 sequence reads: CASSLAFGHEQETQYF. The CDR3, as DNA: TGTGCCAGCAGCTTAGCGTTTGGTCATGAACAAGAGACCCAGTACTTC.

The genes are TRBV12-3 or TRBV12-4 and TRBJ1-5; TRBD1 might be the D (5 bases). V lost 4 bases, J lost 0 bases, and 10 bases lay in between. The CDR3 is made up of 15 amino acids. The CDR3 DNA follows: TGTGCCAGCAGTTCTCAAGGGGATAGCAATCAGCCCCAGCATTTT. Its protein is CASSSQGDSNQPQHF.

The chain employs TRBV2 and TRBJ1-6, with a weak D call TRBD1 (6 bases). The V end lost 7 bases, the J end lost 4 bases, and 23 bases lay between the germline ends. The CDR3 totals 18 residues. Germline assignment: CDR1 SNHLY and CDR2 FYNNEI. Here the CDR3 reads CASNRGGSGSRYNSPLHF. CDR3 in DNA: TGTGCCAGCAACCGAGGGGGGAGCGGCAGCCGTTATAATTCACCCCTCCACTTT.

This clonotype is labeled as medium-sized. This chain links TRBV4-3 with TRBJ2-3; 10 nucleotides align to TRBD1. The CDR3 covers 14 residues. Germline-derived CDR1 and CDR2 are LGHNA and YSLEER. V trimming: 1 base; J trimming: 6 bases; junction bases outside the gene matches: 1. The DNA of the CDR3 is TGCGCCAGCAGCCAAGGGACAGGGGGGGATACGCAGTATTTT. Translating it yields CASSQGTGGDTQYF.

This clonotype came up a few times. The rearrangement joins TRBV21-1 to TRBJ1-1. TRBV21-1 corresponds to a pseudogene. The CDR3 spans 15 residues. The CDR3 DNA is TGTGCCAGCAGCTCCCCAGGCTACAGGAACACTGAAGCTTTCTTT. It specifies CASSSPGYRNTEAFF.

This clonotype turned up a few times. The chain has TRBV6-2 or TRBV6-3 and TRBJ1-1; D possibly corresponds to TRBD1 (5 bases). Germline loops: CDR1 MNHEY, CDR2 SVGEGT. Trimming took off 3 bases at V and 6 bases at J, with 17 bases between the two ends. The CDR3 runs to 15 residues. The CDR3 coding sequence is TGTGCCAGCAGTTATCACAGAGGGGTGGTTTCTGAAGCTTTCTTT. Its protein product is CASSYHRGVVSEAFF.

About this clonotype itself: Just one base apart from a much larger clone, this may be a read error. The genes are TRBV6-2 or TRBV6-3 and TRBJ2-7, with 7 bases matching TRBD1. The CDR3 is made up of 13 amino acids. Looked up from germline, CDR1 is MNHEY and CDR2 is SVGEGT. J lost 4 bases, V lost 11 bases, and 11 bases had no gene match. CDR3 protein: CAGQDRKRYEQYF. DNA for the CDR3: TGTGCCGGCCAGGACAGGAAGAGGTACGAGCAGTACTTC.

This clonotype showed up just a few times. The chain uses TRBV18 and TRBJ1-1; TRBD1 aligns across 8 bases. The V gene end was trimmed by 2 bases and the J gene end by 8 bases; junction bases not matched to a gene: 7. This CDR3 contains 14 residues. Germline CDR1 KGHSH, CDR2 LQKENI. This chain's CDR3 is CASSPIQGAAEAFF. The CDR3, as DNA: TGTGCCAGCTCACCAATCCAGGGGGCCGCGGAAGCTTTCTTT. The entire variable domain, with the rest obtained from reference TRBV18 and TRBJ1-1, is as follows: NAGVMQNPRHLVRRRGQEARLRCSPMKGHSHVYWYRQLPEEGLKFMVYLQKENIIDESGMPKERFSAEFPKEGPSILRIQQVVRGDSAAYFCASSPIQGAAEAFFGQGTRLTVV.

This clonotype appeared a few times. The chain is built from TRBV6-2 or TRBV6-3 and TRBJ2-1, with 9 bases lining up with TRBD1. The CDR3 has 12 residues. The germline V gene encodes CDR1 MNHEY and CDR2 SVGEGT. V trimming: 8 bases; J trimming: 8 bases; junction bases outside the gene matches: 4. CDR3 residues: CASAQGADEQFF. CDR3 nucleotides: TGTGCCAGCGCACAGGGGGCGGATGAGCAGTTCTTC.

This clonotype was counted at least ten times. This sequence joins TRBV20-1 and TRBJ1-4; D gene uncertain. CDR1 DFQATT and CDR2 SNEGSKA come from the germline V gene (reference sequence). V lost 2 bases and J 5 bases, leaving 12 bases between the germline ends. The CDR3 has 14 amino acids. DNA of the CDR3: TGCAGTGCTAGACAGCTTCAGAGGAATGAAAAACTGTTTTTT. Protein: CSARQLQRNEKLFF.

This clonotype appeared many times. V is TRBV10-3 and J is TRBJ1-1, with 10 bases aligning to TRBD1. The CDR3 is 16 residues long. With V trimmed by 6 bases and J by 4 bases, 11 bases remained unmatched. Germline values: CDR1 ENHRY, CDR2 SYGVKD. CDR3 nucleotides: TGTGCCATCAGGTCGGGCGGACGGACAGGGGGCACTGAAGCTTTCTTT. Protein product: CAIRSGGRTGGTEAFF.

This clonotype was counted ten times or more. V is TRBV27 and J is TRBJ1-1; D is uncertain. The CDR3 loop spans 13 amino acids. CDR1 is MNHEY and CDR2 is SMNVEV in the germline V gene (reference sequence). V was pared by 4 bases and J by 4 bases, with 10 bases between. CDR3 sequence (DNA): TGTGCCAGCAGTTCTTCCCTTATCACTGAAGCTTTCTTT. Translated, it gives CASSSSLITEAFF.

This clonotype has a handful of counts. J is TRBJ1-1 and V is TRBV2; tentative D call: TRBD1 (6 bases). The germline gives CDR1 SNHLY, CDR2 FYNNEI. Deletions cut 6 bases from V and 4 bases from J, with 12 bases between. The CDR3 consists of 13 residues. The CDR3 region has the DNA TGTGCCAGCAGCTCCGGGGGCCTCACTGAAGCTTTCTTT. As protein: CASSSGGLTEAFF.

The V gene is TRBV6-5, the J gene TRBJ2-1, with 8 nucleotides matching TRBD2. Germline V gene data show CDR1 as MNHEY and CDR2 as SVGAGI. CDR3 length: 16 amino acids. The V segment lost 0 bases and the J segment 8 bases; nucleotides outside the gene matches: 9. The CDR3 protein is CASSYSTRGGSDEQFF. CDR3 coding DNA: TGTGCCAGCAGTTACTCGACTCGGGGGGGCTCTGATGAGCAGTTCTTC.

This clonotype was recorded many times. The chain joins TRBV7-2 to TRBJ2-1; D is perhaps TRBD1 (6 bases). The germline CDR1 and CDR2 sequences are SGHTA and FQGNSA. The CDR3 spans 15 residues. V lost 5 bases, J lost 2 bases, and 13 bases lay in between. The CDR3 DNA reads TGTGCCAGCAGCCTGGACAGCAAGCCCTACAATGAGCAGTTCTTC. It encodes CASSLDSKPYNEQFF.

This clonotype showed up just a few times. This chain uses TRBV29-1 with TRBJ1-2; unclear D gene. This CDR3 has 11 amino acids. CDR1 and CDR2 from the germline V gene are SQVTM and ANQGSEA. V was shortened by 6 bases and J by 8 bases, with 13 bases between the two germline ends. The CDR3 DNA sequence: TGCAGCGTCGTAGAGTTTGACGGCTACACCTTC. Residues: CSVVEFDGYTF.

This clonotype was seen at least ten times. This chain joins TRBV18 and TRBJ1-1; D remains ambiguous. V was clipped by 3 bases and J by 0 bases, with 11 bases between them. The CDR3 is made up of 15 amino acids. Germline V gene data show CDR1 as KGHSH and CDR2 as LQKENI. The CDR3 DNA reads as TGTGCCAGCTCACCCCTCCCAGGCGTGAACACTGAAGCTTTCTTT. It codes for CASSPLPGVNTEAFF.

This clonotype was seen ten or more times. The chain carries TRBV7-9 and TRBJ1-5; D is unclear. The CDR3 is 15 residues long. The V end lost 0 bases, the J end lost 4 bases, and 10 bases lay between the germline ends. Germline values: CDR1 SEHNR, CDR2 FQNEAQ (reference sequence). CDR3 region: CASSLAGEGNQPQHF. The CDR3, as DNA: TGTGCCAGCAGCTTAGCGGGTGAGGGAAATCAGCCCCAGCATTTT.

This clonotype occurred a few times. The chain joins TRBV6-2 or TRBV6-3 to TRBJ1-1; D is unclear. The germline gives CDR1 MNHEY, CDR2 SVGEGT. The CDR3 has 15 amino acids. With 0 bases removed from V and 1 base from J, the gap between germline ends came to 9 bases. The CDR3 sequence: CASSYSRRGNTEAFF. The CDR3 nucleotides read TGTGCCAGCAGTTACTCGCGTCGGGGGAACACTGAAGCTTTCTTT.

This clonotype was seen ten or more times. CDR3 in amino acids: CSATGTTSYEQYF. The CDR3 DNA is TGCAGTGCTACGGGGACCACCTCCTACGAGCAGTACTTC. The V call is TRBV20-1, the J call TRBJ2-7; perhaps D is TRBD1 or TRBD2 (5 bases each). V lost 4 bases and J lost 0, with 10 bases in between. The length of the CDR3 is 13 residues. Germline CDR1 is DFQATT and CDR2 is SNEGSKA (reference sequence).

This clonotype appeared a few times. The CDR3 protein is CASIPTGIISEAFF. Here the CDR3 DNA reads TGTGCCAGCATCCCGACAGGGATCATCTCCGAAGCTTTCTTT. This chain joins TRBV12-3 or TRBV12-4 and TRBJ1-1; 7 bases are a match to TRBD1. This CDR3 spans 14 amino acids. The junction had 13 bases not matched to a gene; V was cut back by 7 bases and J by 8 bases.